This T cell receptor (beta chain) was identified in a study of CD8+ T cells in alopecia areata. J lost 2 bases, V lost 4 bases, and 12 bases had no gene match. This CDR3 contains 16 residues. Per the germline V gene, CDR1 is SQVTM and CDR2 is ANQGSEA. In each case, RNA was isolated and then reverse transcribed into cDNA as the sequencing template. Sequenced by immunoSEQ multiplex PCR; TCRdb stores in-frame clones only, minus some. The data hold around 150,000 clones, with 62% observed a single time. This clone showed up just a few times. Its antigen is not identified. Study results and caveats: Lesional scalp, notably in alopecia totalis/universalis, had clonality above that of normal scalp.

The sample was CD8+ T cells sorted from blood. The clonotype comes from a human donor in good health. This chain links TRBV29-1 with TRBJ1-1, with 8 bases identical to TRBD1. The CDR3 protein is CSVAPAGQGKNTEAFF. In DNA, the CDR3 is TGCAGCGTTGCTCCAGCCGGACAGGGCAAAAACACTGAAGCTTTCTTT.